This T cell receptor (beta chain) was observed in a study of a mutant IDH1 vaccine in newly diagnosed glioma. About this clone itself: Its antigen is not identified.

TCRdb keeps only in-frame clones here, not all; method: immunoSEQ multiplex PCR. The repertoire holds tens of thousands of clones, with about three quarters as singletons. Time point here: week 47, end of study. Vaccination used 300 ug of mutant IDH1 20-mer peptide per dose, with topical imiquimod. This clonotype was obtained from a woman in her thirties or forties with glioma. Some clones in this sample may be carry-over from other donors' samples. Sample: PBMCs, taken from a glioma patient whose treatment included an IDH1 peptide vaccine.

In DNA, the CDR3 is TGCGCCAGCAGTGAGTTAAGAACAGAGGGTTTTTTT. As protein: CASSELRTEGFF. The V gene is TRBV10-1, the J gene TRBJ1-4; no clear D. Trimming left V 1 base short and J 17 bases short, with 14 bases between. The CDR3 runs 12 residues. Germline CDR1 reads WNHNN; CDR2 reads SYGVQD (reference sequence).